This TCR beta chain was captured in a study of OX40 agonist ivuxolimab in advanced cancers. Looking at the study overall: Given to patients was ivuxolimab, an agonistic anti-OX40 (CD134) antibody. Patients in dose escalation had liver, melanoma, kidney or head and neck cancers. Partial responses, seen in three patients, involved one hepatocellular carcinoma and two cutaneous melanomas.

The protocol was immunoSEQ multiplex PCR, while the TCRdb copy is restricted to in-frame clones and leaves out a portion. This table holds under 25,000 clones, approximately 84% found once. The length of the CDR3 is 14 residues. The germline V gene has CDR1 MRHNA and CDR2 SNTAGT. V lost 7 bases to trimming and J lost 4 bases, with 11 bases between them. The sampling schedule covered blood at baseline, cycle 4 day 1, and cycle 7 day 1. The sequences come from CD4+ or CD8+ T cells sorted from blood, collected in a trial of the OX40 agonist ivuxolimab. The receptor was derived from an adult with an advanced solid tumor such as melanoma, head and neck, liver or kidney cancer. The genes are TRBV6-4 and TRBJ2-6; tentative D call: TRBD2 (5 bases). CDR3 DNA: TGTGCCAGCACTCCGGGAAAAGGGGCCAACGTCCTGACTTTC. Amino acids: CASTPGKGANVLTF.